This T cell receptor (beta chain) stems from a study of T cells after yellow fever vaccination. The study's findings and limits: Subsequent booster samples again held most clones from primary vaccination (96% CD4, 85% to 90% CD8).

This clonotype has a handful of counts. Its cognate antigen is unknown. UMIs were added to TCR cDNA along with a universal primer site when it was made by 5'RACE template switching. From the 5' RACE reads, TCRdb called clonotypes with MiXCR, one entry per CDR3 protein. The data contain 150,000 to 200,000 distinct CDR3 sequences, approximately 9.7% of them singletons. Trimming removed 5 bases from V and 2 bases from J; junction bases left unmatched: 15. Germline V lookup: CDR1 MNHEY, CDR2 SMNVEV (reference sequence). The CDR3 loop spans 18 amino acids. The receptor was isolated from a young man who received the YFV17D yellow fever vaccine. This sample comprised CD8+ T cells sorted from PBMCs, obtained 45 days after the yellow fever booster vaccination. This chain links TRBV27 with TRBJ2-1, with 7 bases fitting TRBD1. The CDR3 sequence is CASSLSPGTELPYNEQFF. In DNA, the CDR3 is TGTGCCAGCAGTCTGTCACCCGGGACAGAATTACCCTACAATGAGCAGTTCTTC.